The table lists the clone carrying this T cell receptor (beta chain) with many counts. Its antigen is unknown. This sample is part of a study of T cell repertoires in cytomegalovirus infection. For the study at large: From public TCR beta signatures came an indication of both CMV infection and matching HLA type.

The CDR3 has 17 residues. The V gene end was trimmed by 0 bases and the J gene end by 1 base; junction bases not matched to a gene: 6. Germline V lookup: CDR1 LNHDA, CDR2 SQIVND (reference sequence). Study outcomes and limitations: In two of eight donors, the top clonotype was HLA-C-restricted CMV-specific.

TCRdb fed the reads into MiXCR, producing one record per CDR3 protein. The repertoire holds 480,000 or so distinct CDR3 sequences, with roughly 10% as singletons. This receptor was identified in a human donor in good health (CMV status not recorded). Some clones in this sample may be carry-over from other donors' samples. The sequencing sample was made of PBMCs. The chain combines TRBV19 with TRBJ2-7; 10 positions match TRBD2. Written as DNA, the CDR3 is TGTGCCAGTAGTATAGAAGGACGGACTAGCGGATCCTACGAGCAGTACTTC. This translates into CASSIEGRTSGSYEQYF.